Following are 23 T cell receptor beta chains from one sample sequenced in a study of T cells after yellow fever vaccination. TCRdb re-derived calls from the 5' RACE reads in MiXCR, one entry per CDR3 protein. The sample comprises around 320,000 distinct CDR3 sequences, 8.7% of which are singletons, and over 3% rests with the top ten. This sample comprised CD4+ T cells sorted from PBMCs, obtained 5 days after the yellow fever booster vaccination. The receptors stem from a man aged 18 to 30 who received the YFV17D yellow fever vaccine.

There are many counts of this clonotype. The chain has TRBV7-6 and TRBJ2-5; D not certain. V lost 2 bases, J lost 4 bases, and 5 bases lay in between. Germline CDR1 reads SGHVS; CDR2 reads FNYEAQ. CDR3 length: 12 residues. Here the CDR3 DNA reads TGTGCCAGCAGCTTATTTGCAGAGACCCAGTACTTC. This translates into CASSLFAETQYF.

The chain carries TRBV3-1 and TRBJ2-2; D may be TRBD2 (6 bases). Trimming left V 1 base short and J 4 bases short, with 7 bases between. This CDR3 contains 14 residues. The germline V gene encodes CDR1 LGHDT and CDR2 YNNKEL (reference sequence). In nucleotides, the CDR3 is TGTGCCAGCAGCCAAGGGACTATCACCGGGGAGCTGTTTTTT. It specifies CASSQGTITGELFF.

This clonotype occurred a few times. A clone one base away is much larger, so this may be a read error. The chain joins TRBV4-1 to TRBJ1-1, with no clear D. Germline loops: CDR1 MGHRA, CDR2 YSYEKL. Trimming took 4 bases from V and 1 from J, leaving 10 bases between them. The CDR3 is 14 amino acids. In nucleotides, the CDR3 is TGCGCCAGCAGCCGATTGAGGGAGAACACTGAAGCTTTCTTT. Amino acids: CASSRLRENTEAFF.

This clonotype was picked up a small number of times. The chain's CDR3 is CASRSPGQDYEQYV. CDR3 nucleotide sequence: TGTGCCAGCAGGAGCCCGGGACAGGACTACGAGCAGTACGTC. J is TRBJ2-7 and V is TRBV2; 8 bases fit TRBD1. CDR3 length equals 14 residues. V dropped 6 bases and J dropped 3; count of bases not matched to a gene: 7. The V gene's germline CDR1 is SNHLY and CDR2 FYNNEI.

This clonotype was seen only a few times. CDR3 protein: CASSFGTGVQPQHF. The DNA for the CDR3 is TGTGCCAGCAGCTTCGGGACAGGGGTTCAGCCCCAGCATTTT. This sequence joins TRBV7-2 and TRBJ1-5, with 10 positions matching TRBD1. J lost 6 bases, V lost 3 bases, and 2 bases had no gene match. The length of the CDR3 is 14 residues. From germline, CDR1 is SGHTA and CDR2 FQGNSA.

This chain joins TRBV28 and TRBJ2-7, with a tentative D call TRBD1 (6 bases). This CDR3 region has 15 residues. Germline V CDR1 and CDR2: MDHEN, SYDVKM. The V end lost 2 bases, the J end lost 2 bases, and 13 bases lay between the germline ends. The CDR3 nucleotides are TGTGCCAGCAGTTTAGGGGGCAATCGGCCCTACGAGCAGTACGTC. This sequence encodes CASSLGGNRPYEQYV.

V gene TRBV11-2 combines with J gene TRBJ2-7; no clear D. CDR3 length: 13 residues. Germline values: CDR1 SGHAT, CDR2 FQNNGV. V was clipped by 1 base and J by 3 bases, with 7 bases between them. CDR3 nucleotides: TGTGCCAGCAGCTTAGTACATCTCTACGAGCAGTACTTC. This sequence encodes CASSLVHLYEQYF.

This clonotype was seen a few times. The V and J genes are TRBV20-1 and TRBJ1-1, with 7 positions matching TRBD1. The CDR3 length is 14 residues. V shed 5 bases, J shed 4 bases, and the junction held 10 bases outside the gene matches. The germline gives CDR1 DFQATT, CDR2 SNEGSKA (reference sequence). In DNA form, the CDR3 reads TGCAGTGCTGACGACAGGGTAAGCGTCACTGAAGCTTTCTTT. Protein product: CSADDRVSVTEAFF.

The chain links TRBV12-3 or TRBV12-4 to TRBJ2-2, with 9 bases lining up with TRBD1. The CDR3 is 17 residues long. The J segment lost 3 bases and the V segment lost 6 bases, leaving 11 bases of the junction unmatched. The CDR3, as DNA: TGTGCCAGCAGCCGGACAGGGGTGGTTCGGTACACCGGGGAGCTGTTTTTT. Encoded protein: CASSRTGVVRYTGELFF.

V is TRBV9 and J is TRBJ2-5, with D perhaps matching TRBD2 (5 bases). CDR1 and CDR2 from the germline V gene are SGDLS and YYNGEE. The CDR3 loop spans 15 amino acids. V was pared by 0 bases and J by 5 bases, with 14 bases between. CDR3 residues: CASSVVPTRGETQYF. As DNA, the CDR3 is TGTGCCAGCAGCGTAGTTCCCACCCGCGGGGAGACCCAGTACTTC.

The chain is built from TRBV5-1 and TRBJ2-5, with D possibly being TRBD2 (5 bases). V lost 2 bases to trimming and J lost 5 bases, with 10 bases between them. This CDR3 contains 13 residues. The germline gives CDR1 SGHRS, CDR2 YFSETQ. The CDR3: CASSFSGSETQYF. Written as DNA, the CDR3 is TGCGCCAGCAGCTTTTCGGGGTCGGAGACCCAGTACTTC.

This clonotype was observed a handful of times. This chain links TRBV25-1 with TRBJ2-7; D perhaps matches TRBD1 (6 bases). The CDR3 is made up of 12 amino acids. The germline V gene has CDR1 MGHDK and CDR2 SYGVNS. V was cut by 2 bases and J by 7 bases, with 9 bases left in between. This chain's CDR3 is CASSEQGYEQYV. The CDR3, as DNA: TGTGCCAGCAGTGAACAGGGGTATGAGCAGTACGTC.

The gene calls are TRBV4-2 and TRBJ1-1, with D uncertain. This CDR3 region has 16 residues. Per germline, CDR1 LGHNA and CDR2 YNFKEQ. The ends were cut back, 0 bases at V and 2 bases at J, with 13 bases in the middle. The CDR3 DNA sequence: TGTGCCAGCAGCCAAGATTTCAGGAACTCTAACACTGAAGCTTTCTTT. It is translated as CASSQDFRNSNTEAFF.

This clonotype appeared many times. The chain is built from TRBV7-9 and TRBJ1-1; D uncertain. The CDR3 consists of 15 residues. Germline V gene sequence: CDR1 SEHNR, CDR2 FQNEAQ (reference sequence). V was trimmed by 5 bases and J by 11 bases, leaving 24 bases between them. The CDR3: CASSPGEVGPQVAFF. Written as DNA, the CDR3 is TGTGCCAGCAGCCCCGGGGAGGTTGGCCCCCAAGTGGCTTTCTTT.

The chain has TRBV4-3 and TRBJ1-5; TRBD1 matches at 8 bases. The V gene's germline CDR1 is LGHNA and CDR2 YSLEER. The CDR3 is 16 residues long. After removal of 0 bases from V and 6 bases from J, the junction contained 7 bases not matched to a gene. The CDR3 coding sequence is TGCGCCAGCAGCCAAGATTACAGGGGGATGAGTCAGCCCCAGCATTTT. As protein: CASSQDYRGMSQPQHF.

The rearrangement joins TRBV21-1 to TRBJ1-1; the D call TRBD1 from the table was never checked on the DNA. TRBV21-1 is noted as a pseudogene. The CDR3 covers 15 residues. In DNA, the CDR3 is TGTGCCAGCAGCAGGAAAATACAGGGGGGGACTGAAGCTTTCTTT. Its translation: CASSRKIQGGTEAFF.

This chain joins TRBV7-8 and TRBJ1-4, with TRBD1 identical over 11 bases. CDR1 SGHVS and CDR2 FQNEAQ come from the germline V gene. V gave up 5 bases and J gave up 7 bases; unmatched junction bases: 9. CDR3 length: 16 amino acids. The CDR3 spells CASSRSRDRGGEKLFF. The CDR3 nucleotides read TGTGCCAGCAGCCGTTCCAGGGACAGGGGGGGTGAAAAACTGTTTTTT.

Only a few counts were recorded for this clonotype. V is TRBV2 and J is TRBJ1-6; no reliable D call. This CDR3 region has 15 residues. Per the germline V gene, CDR1 is SNHLY and CDR2 is FYNNEI. V was pared by 2 bases and J by 10 bases, with 15 bases between. The CDR3 region has the DNA TGTGCCAGCAGTGAAATAGAGGGCGCCAGCTCACCCCTCCACTTT. Protein: CASSEIEGASSPLHF.

This clonotype has more than one count but fewer than ten. The chain links TRBV2 to TRBJ2-3; no clear D gene. CDR1 and CDR2 from the germline V gene are SNHLY and FYNNEI. The V end lost 4 bases, the J end lost 3 bases, and 8 bases lay between the germline ends. The CDR3 has 13 amino acids. This CDR3 reads CASSGKVTDTQYF. The CDR3 DNA is TGTGCCAGCAGTGGAAAGGTTACAGATACGCAGTATTTT.

V gene TRBV11-1 combines with J gene TRBJ2-1; 12 positions agree with TRBD1. The V and J ends lost 6 bases and 0 bases, in that order; junction bases with no gene match: 15. The CDR3 extends over 20 amino acids. Per the germline V gene, CDR1 is SGHAT and CDR2 is FQDESV (reference sequence). CDR3 sequence: CASSLDGTGGLSRSYNEQFF. Written as DNA, the CDR3 is TGTGCCAGCAGTTTGGACGGGACAGGGGGCTTATCGCGCTCCTACAATGAGCAGTTCTTC.

This clonotype has at least ten counts. This rearrangement joins TRBV4-1 to TRBJ1-5; D is ambiguous. V shed 0 bases and J shed 4 bases, with 10 bases lying between them. Looked up from germline, CDR1 is MGHRA and CDR2 is YSYEKL. There are 15 residues in the CDR3. CDR3 nucleotides: TGCGCCAGCAGCCAAGACGGGCAAGAAAATCAGCCCCAGCATTTT. This codes for CASSQDGQENQPQHF.

This clonotype occurred many times. This chain connects TRBV5-1 to TRBJ1-1; D is unresolved. CDR1 and CDR2 (germline): SGHRS, YFSETQ. Trimming stripped 2 bases from V and 5 bases from J, with 13 bases between. The CDR3 spans 14 residues. The CDR3 DNA reads as TGCGCCAGCAGCTTTGGAGGGTCGGAGACTGAAGCTTTCTTT. Amino acids: CASSFGGSETEAFF. The variable domain in full, with the rest retrieved from reference TRBV5-1 and TRBJ1-1, is KAGVTQTPRYLIKTRGQQVTLSCSPISGHRSVSWYQQTPGQGLQFLFEYFSETQRNKGNFPGRFSGRQFSNSRSEMNVSTLELGDSALYLCASSFGGSETEAFFGQGTRLTVV.

This sequence joins TRBV20-1 and TRBJ2-7; perhaps TRBD1 as D (6 bases). Germline loops: CDR1 DFQATT, CDR2 SNEGSKA (reference sequence). The CDR3 runs to 14 residues. V lost 6 bases to trimming and J lost 3 bases, with 18 bases between them. For the CDR3, the DNA is TGCAGTGCCAAATTGGGCCAGGGGAACTACGAGCAGTACTTC. Encoded protein: CSAKLGQGNYEQYF.